These 27 T cell receptor beta chains were all obtained from the same sample, sequenced in a study of shared clonotypes between healthy human individuals. Sequenced by immunoSEQ multiplex PCR; TCRdb stores in-frame clones only, minus some. The sample has more than 400,000 clones, 90% to 96% seen once. Sequenced input: naive CD4+ T cells sorted from blood. The subset denotes: CD45RA+ positively selected. The receptors stem from a woman in her twenties or thirties in good health.

The V call is TRBV11-1, the J call TRBJ2-7; TRBD2 matches at 7 bases. CDR3 size: 16 residues. Germline trimming cut 3 bases from V and 9 bases from J; bases unmatched to any gene: 17. Germline CDR1 is SGHAT and CDR2 is FQDESV (reference sequence). DNA for the CDR3: TGTGCCAGCAGCTTTGCAGCGGGAAGCCCGCTACGAGGGCAGTACTTC. Its protein is CASSFAAGSPLRGQYF.

The chain recombines TRBV27 with TRBJ1-2; 7 bases map to TRBD1. The CDR3 has 15 amino acids. Germline values: CDR1 MNHEY, CDR2 SMNVEV (reference sequence). The V and J ends lost 4 bases and 5 bases, in that order; junction bases with no gene match: 10. The CDR3: CASSSPLQGQYGYTF. The CDR3 DNA reads as TGTGCCAGCAGTTCACCACTACAGGGGCAGTATGGCTACACCTTC.

The rearrangement links TRBV2 to TRBJ2-5, with 15 bases fitting TRBD2. The junction had 25 bases not matched to a gene; V was cut back by 6 bases and J by 5 bases. The CDR3 spans 22 residues. Looked up from germline, CDR1 is SNHLY and CDR2 is FYNNEI. The CDR3 sequence is CASSRPKPGEGAGTSGGETQYF. The CDR3 DNA is TGTGCCAGCAGCCGTCCCAAGCCAGGAGAAGGGGCAGGGACTAGCGGGGGGGAGACCCAGTACTTC.

The chain combines TRBV7-2 with TRBJ2-2, with 9 bases lining up with TRBD2. CDR1 SGHTA and CDR2 FQGNSA come from the germline V gene. The CDR3 sequence is 15 residues long. Trimming at V came to 7 bases and at J to 1 base, leaving 4 bases not matched to a gene. In DNA, the CDR3 is TGTGCCAGCAACGGACTAGCGCTGAACACCGGGGAGCTGTTTTTT. Its translation: CASNGLALNTGELFF.

CDR3 sequence (DNA): TGTGCCAGTAGTACCCAGGGCTCCTACGAGCAGTACTTC. Its translation is CASSTQGSYEQYF. This chain links TRBV19 with TRBJ2-7; D might be TRBD1 (5 bases). The germline V gene has CDR1 LNHDA and CDR2 SQIVND (reference sequence). The V gene lost 4 bases and the J gene lost 0 bases, with 7 bases spanning the gap. The CDR3 runs to 13 residues.

The chain has TRBV28 and TRBJ1-5; a weak D match, TRBD1 (6 bases). Germline V gene data show CDR1 as MDHEN and CDR2 as SYDVKM. V shed 5 bases and J shed 0 bases, with 11 bases lying between them. The CDR3 contains 15 residues. The CDR3 DNA is TGTGCCAGCAGTCCACCGGGACATAGCAATCAGCCCCAGCATTTT. Residues: CASSPPGHSNQPQHF.

In this sample, this clone turned up once. The chain links TRBV19 to TRBJ2-7, with D perhaps TRBD1 or TRBD2 (5 bases each). The CDR3 consists of 14 residues. Trimming took 8 bases from V and 0 from J, leaving 14 bases between them. The germline V gene encodes CDR1 LNHDA and CDR2 SQIVND (reference sequence). The CDR3 DNA reads TGTGCCAGTTCCGGGACGGGCGACTCCTACGAGCAGTACTTC. It encodes CASSGTGDSYEQYF.

This clone has just one count. This chain connects TRBV5-4 to TRBJ1-1; D unclear. Trimming pared 4 bases from V and 0 bases from J, leaving 4 bases between. Germline assignment: CDR1 SGHNT and CDR2 YYREEE (reference sequence). The CDR3 sequence is 12 residues long. The CDR3 spells CASSLMNTEAFF. In DNA form, the CDR3 reads TGTGCCAGCAGCCTGATGAACACTGAAGCTTTCTTT.

This rearrangement joins TRBV18 to TRBJ2-5; D is unclear. V lost 1 base and J lost 4, with 10 bases in between. CDR3 length: 14 residues. Germline V gene sequence: CDR1 KGHSH, CDR2 LQKENI. The CDR3 reads CASSPRGSGETQYF. CDR3 DNA sequence: TGTGCCAGCTCACCACGTGGTTCCGGAGAGACCCAGTACTTC.

The chain recombines TRBV5-6 with TRBJ1-4; TRBD1 aligns across 8 bases. Germline trimming cut 0 bases from V and 3 bases from J; bases unmatched to any gene: 1. Germline V gene lookup returns CDR1 SGHDT and CDR2 YYEEEE. The CDR3 contains 15 residues. DNA of the CDR3: TGTGCCAGCAGCTTGGCAGGGGGCCCTAATGAAAAACTGTTTTTT. Its translation: CASSLAGGPNEKLFF.

The rearrangement links TRBV6-1 to TRBJ2-7, with 9 bases that match TRBD1. Trimming at V came to 8 bases and at J to 2 bases, leaving 4 bases not matched to a gene. CDR3 length: 13 amino acids. Per the germline V gene, CDR1 is MNHNS and CDR2 is SASEGT. This chain's CDR3 is CASGTGSPYEQYF. In DNA, the CDR3 is TGTGCCAGCGGGACAGGGTCCCCCTACGAGCAGTACTTC.

The chain couples TRBV5-1 to TRBJ2-7; D is ambiguous. With 2 bases removed from V and 4 bases from J, the gap between germline ends came to 16 bases. CDR3 size: 15 residues. CDR1 is SGHRS, CDR2 YFSETQ, per germline. This CDR3 is CASSLIPDQEYEQYF. The DNA for the CDR3 is TGCGCCAGCAGCTTAATACCCGACCAGGAATACGAGCAGTACTTC. Using reference TRBV5-1 and TRBJ2-7 for the parts outside the CDR3, the full variable domain is KAGVTQTPRYLIKTRGQQVTLSCSPISGHRSVSWYQQTPGQGLQFLFEYFSETQRNKGNFPGRFSGRQFSNSRSEMNVSTLELGDSALYLCASSLIPDQEYEQYFGPGTRLTVT.

The rearrangement joins TRBV28 to TRBJ1-2; 7 bases match TRBD1. The CDR3 extends over 15 amino acids. J gave up 5 bases and V 6 bases, and 12 bases lay outside the gene matches. The germline gives CDR1 MDHEN, CDR2 SYDVKM. The CDR3 sequence: CASRPGQPGSYGYTF. CDR3 in DNA: TGTGCCAGCAGGCCGGGACAGCCTGGATCTTATGGCTACACCTTC.

The chain combines TRBV7-9 with TRBJ2-1; D may be TRBD1 or TRBD2 (6 bases each). With 4 bases removed from V and 5 bases from J, the gap between germline ends came to 12 bases. Germline-derived CDR1 and CDR2 are SEHNR and FQNEAQ (reference sequence). The CDR3 runs to 14 residues. The CDR3 DNA reads as TGTGCCAGCAGCTCGGGGGCTAAAGACAATGAGCAGTTCTTC. Its protein product is CASSSGAKDNEQFF. The variable domain in full, with the rest retrieved from reference TRBV7-9 and TRBJ2-1, is DTGVSQNPRHKITKRGQNVTFRCDPISEHNRLYWYRQTLGQGPEFLTYFQNEAQLEKSRLLSDRFSAERPKGSFSTLEIQRTEQGDSAMYLCASSSGAKDNEQFFGPGTRLTVL.

The rearrangement links TRBV13 to TRBJ2-7, with 8 bases fitting TRBD2. The CDR3 extends over 16 amino acids. CDR1 and CDR2 (germline): PRHDT, FYEKMQ (reference sequence). J lost 0 bases, V lost 11 bases, and 15 bases had no gene match. In nucleotides, the CDR3 is TGTGCCTCAAGGAGGGAGCGGGAGCGGAGCTCCTACGAGCAGTACTTC. It is translated as CASRRERERSSYEQYF.

The CDR3 reads CATSADSYGYTF. The CDR3 coding sequence is TGTGCCACCAGCGCCGACAGTTATGGCTACACCTTC. The gene calls are TRBV15 and TRBJ1-2; possibly TRBD1 for D (5 bases). Trimming removed 5 bases from V and 5 bases from J, with 9 bases in between. This CDR3 is 12 amino acids long. CDR1 is LNHNV and CDR2 is YYDKDF in the germline V gene (reference sequence).

The sample holds one count of this clone. The genes are TRBV10-2 and TRBJ1-2; D is possibly TRBD1 (6 bases). V dropped 8 bases and J dropped 4 bases, with 14 bases sitting between them. The CDR3 runs 13 residues. Germline assignment: CDR1 WSHSY and CDR2 SAAADI. CDR3 sequence (DNA): TGCGCCAGCCAGGGGTCTTTGGGCTATGGCTACACCTTC. It codes for CASQGSLGYGYTF.

This chain joins TRBV28 and TRBJ2-7; D is ambiguous. The CDR3 runs to 13 residues. V was trimmed by 6 bases and J by 5 bases, leaving 14 bases between them. Looked up from germline, CDR1 is MDHEN and CDR2 is SYDVKM. CDR3 sequence: CASSRYSGDEQYF. The CDR3 DNA sequence: TGTGCCAGCAGCCGCTATAGTGGCGACGAGCAGTACTTC.

As DNA, the CDR3 is TGTGCCAGCAGCCTGGGACTAGCGGGAGCCGGCACAGATACGCAGTATTTT. As protein: CASSLGLAGAGTDTQYF. V gene TRBV5-4 combines with J gene TRBJ2-3; TRBD2 matches at 14 bases. Germline CDR1 reads SGHNT; CDR2 reads YYREEE (reference sequence). This CDR3 region has 17 residues. V dropped 4 bases and J dropped 1; count of bases not matched to a gene: 5.

The rearrangement joins TRBV27 to TRBJ2-7; 9 bases are a match to TRBD1. CDR3 length: 16 amino acids. Germline V gives CDR1 MNHEY, CDR2 SMNVEV (reference sequence). With V trimmed by 3 bases and J by 3 bases, 9 bases remained unmatched. Here the CDR3 reads CASSLGRTGENYEQYF. The CDR3 DNA sequence: TGTGCCAGCAGTTTGGGACGGACAGGGGAGAACTACGAGCAGTACTTC.

This chain links TRBV11-2 with TRBJ1-3; D call uncertain. The length of the CDR3 is 14 residues. The germline V gene encodes CDR1 SGHAT and CDR2 FQNNGV. V was pared by 6 bases and J by 2 bases, with 11 bases between. This CDR3 reads CASRQNTAGNTIYF. The CDR3 nucleotides are TGTGCCAGCAGACAAAACACGGCTGGAAACACCATATATTTT.

The genes are TRBV7-9 and TRBJ1-5; 10 bases fit TRBD1. The germline CDR1 and CDR2 sequences are SEHNR and FQNEAQ (reference sequence). J lost 0 bases, V lost 5 bases, and 7 bases had no gene match. The CDR3 has 17 amino acids. CDR3 protein: CASSMTGGRYSNQPQHF. The CDR3, as DNA: TGTGCCAGCAGCATGACAGGGGGCCGGTATAGCAATCAGCCCCAGCATTTT. Complete variable domain (other parts from reference TRBV7-9 and TRBJ1-5): DTGVSQNPRHKITKRGQNVTFRCDPISEHNRLYWYRQTLGQGPEFLTYFQNEAQLEKSRLLSDRFSAERPKGSFSTLEIQRTEQGDSAMYLCASSMTGGRYSNQPQHFGDGTRLSIL.

This rearrangement joins TRBV19 to TRBJ1-1, with 7 bases matching TRBD1. Looked up from germline, CDR1 is LNHDA and CDR2 is SQIVND (reference sequence). CDR3 length: 13 residues. V gave up 4 bases and J gave up 4 bases; unmatched junction bases: 3. CDR3: CASSTDRATEAFF. As DNA, the CDR3 is TGTGCCAGTAGTACCGACAGGGCCACTGAAGCTTTCTTT.

The chain recombines TRBV6-4 with TRBJ1-4; D is possibly TRBD1 (5 bases). Trimming pared 8 bases from V and 8 bases from J, leaving 6 bases between. Germline CDR1 and CDR2: MRHNA and SNTAGT. CDR3 length: 10 residues. The CDR3 bases are TGTGCCAGCCCAGGGGAAAAACTGTTTTTT. It translates to CASPGEKLFF.

The chain carries TRBV5-4 and TRBJ1-3, with no clear D. The CDR3 is made up of 14 amino acids. The V end was cut by 4 bases, the J end by 0 bases, with 8 bases between. Per the germline V gene, CDR1 is SGHNT and CDR2 is YYREEE (reference sequence). The chain's CDR3 is CASSRQSSGNTIYF. The CDR3 DNA reads as TGTGCCAGCAGCCGGCAGAGCTCTGGAAACACCATATATTTT.

This chain joins TRBV6-5 and TRBJ1-2, with D tentatively TRBD1 (6 bases). The CDR3 runs to 14 residues. V was pared by 6 bases and J by 4 bases, with 15 bases between. The germline V gene encodes CDR1 MNHEY and CDR2 SVGAGI. CDR3 coding DNA: TGTGCCAGCAGCCTGACAGGCCACCTCTATGGCTACACCTTC. It codes for CASSLTGHLYGYTF.

The chain couples TRBV29-1 to TRBJ2-7; 8 bases are a match to TRBD2. The CDR3 spans 12 residues. Germline V lookup: CDR1 SQVTM, CDR2 ANQGSEA. Trimming at V came to 0 bases and at J to 7 bases, leaving 2 bases not matched to a gene. The CDR3 here is CSVEDRGGEQYF. The CDR3 nucleotides are TGCAGCGTTGAAGATCGGGGGGGAGAGCAGTACTTC.